What follows are 8 T cell receptor beta chains derived from one specimen sequenced in a study of cytomegalovirus exposure and HLA in healthy donors (dated by TCRdb to the late 2010s). The library was built by means of the immunoSEQ multiplex PCR assay. For the multiplex PCR, a mixture combining 60 forward primers for TCR Vbeta segments and 13 reverse primers for TCR Jbeta segments was used. The source is immuneACCESS, and TCRdb retained only in-frame sequences with V and J called. Part of the clones is not carried over; for the studies checked, unresolved V genes explain less than half of this, and the remainder is unexplained. The sample records tens of thousands of clones, around 80% of which are singletons. Over 1.5% of the sample belongs to the ten largest clones. The specimen was PBMCs. The receptors stem from a man aged 18 to 29 in good health and CMV-seronegative.

The genes are TRBV4-3 and TRBJ1-2; D gene ambiguous. The CDR3 sequence is 12 residues long. V lost 6 bases, J lost 7 bases, and 12 bases lay in between. Germline assignment: CDR1 LGHNA and CDR2 YSLEER. The CDR3 DNA reads TGCGCCAGCAGACAAAGAGGGCTTGGCTACACCTTC. Translated: CASRQRGLGYTF.

The genes are TRBV6-5 and TRBJ2-7, with TRBD2 identical over 11 bases. With 5 bases clipped from V and 0 bases from J, the junction kept 0 bases outside the gene matches. Germline-derived CDR1 and CDR2 are MNHEY and SVGAGI. The CDR3 loop spans 14 amino acids. CDR3 nucleotide sequence: TGTGCCAGCAGTCTAGCGGGGGGCTCCTACGAGCAGTACTTC. It specifies CASSLAGGSYEQYF.

This clone was observed once. The V call is TRBV25-1, the J call TRBJ1-2, with 7 bases lining up with TRBD1. The CDR3 runs to 15 residues. J lost 2 bases, V lost 4 bases, and 7 bases had no gene match. Germline loops: CDR1 MGHDK, CDR2 SYGVNS. The CDR3 loop is CASSGGGQLNYGYTF. CDR3 nucleotides: TGTGCCAGCAGTGGAGGGGGACAGCTCAACTATGGCTACACCTTC.

The rearrangement uses TRBV12-5 and TRBJ2-1; TRBD2 matches at 11 bases. Germline trimming cut 0 bases from V and 8 bases from J; bases unmatched to any gene: 9. The germline gives CDR1 LGHNT, CDR2 FRNRAP. The CDR3 runs to 17 residues. The CDR3 loop reads CASGLVYGLAGIDEQFF. DNA for the CDR3: TGTGCTAGTGGTTTGGTCTATGGACTAGCGGGTATCGATGAGCAGTTCTTC.

The chain uses TRBV25-1 and TRBJ1-6; TRBD1 aligns across 9 bases. The V gene end was trimmed by 4 bases and the J gene end by 5 bases; junction bases not matched to a gene: 3. The CDR3 loop spans 15 amino acids. From germline, CDR1 is MGHDK and CDR2 SYGVNS. CDR3 nucleotide sequence: TGTGCCAGCAGTGTGGGACAGGGAAATAATTCACCCCTCCACTTT. Residues: CASSVGQGNNSPLHF.

V is TRBV9 and J is TRBJ1-5, with D possibly TRBD1 on 6 matching bases. The V gene's germline CDR1 is SGDLS and CDR2 YYNGEE. The V and J ends lost 8 bases and 3 bases respectively, with 12 bases between them. CDR3 length: 13 amino acids. In DNA, the CDR3 is TGTGCCAGGACCACAGGGTTCAATCAGCCCCAGCATTTT. It encodes CARTTGFNQPQHF. Together with reference TRBV9 and TRBJ1-5, the CDR3 gives the full variable domain: DSGVTQTPKHLITATGQRVTLRCSPRSGDLSVYWYQQSLDQGLQFLIQYYNGEERAKGNILERFSAQQFPDLHSELNLSSLELGDSALYFCARTTGFNQPQHFGDGTRLSIL.

This rearrangement joins TRBV6-5 to TRBJ2-7; D call uncertain. Germline V lookup: CDR1 MNHEY, CDR2 SVGAGI. V lost 2 bases, J lost 0 bases, and 8 bases lay in between. CDR3 length: 14 residues. The CDR3 DNA sequence: TGTGCCAGCAGTTACAGAGGCAGCTCCTACGAGCAGTACTTC. Its protein is CASSYRGSSYEQYF.

V gene TRBV5-1 combines with J gene TRBJ2-2, with TRBD1 matching over 10 bases. The CDR3 extends over 16 amino acids. The V and J ends lost 6 bases and 2 bases, in that order; junction bases with no gene match: 7. Germline CDR1 is SGHRS and CDR2 is YFSETQ. CDR3 sequence: CASKPRDRGNTGELFF. CDR3 in DNA: TGCGCCAGCAAACCCAGGGACAGGGGTAACACCGGGGAGCTGTTTTTT.